Listed here is a single T cell receptor (beta chain). This sample is drawn from a study of T cells after yellow fever vaccination. The overall study: Fractions low in cell number were prepared with SMART-Seq v4 Ultra Low Input.

The CDR3 consists of 17 residues. Germline V gene sequence: CDR1 MNHEY, CDR2 SMNVEV (reference sequence). J lost 0 bases, V lost 6 bases, and 4 bases had no gene match. UMIs were added to TCR cDNA along with a universal primer site when it was made by 5'RACE template switching. One entry per CDR3 protein results from TCRdb running MiXCR on the 5' RACE reads. The sample shows some 170,000 distinct CDR3 sequences, approximately 10% of them seen only once. The sequencing here drew on CD8+ T cells sorted from PBMCs, taken 45 days after the yellow fever booster vaccination. This sequence was found in a man in his late teens or twenties who received the YFV17D yellow fever vaccine. The V call is TRBV27, the J call TRBJ2-2, with 13 nucleotides matching TRBD2. The DNA for the CDR3 is TGTGCCAGCAGCCGAGGACTAGCGGGAGCGAACACCGGGGAGCTGTTTTTT. It yields the protein CASSRGLAGANTGELFF.